The 4 T cell receptor beta chains presented below share a single source sample, sequenced in a study of OX40 agonist ivuxolimab in advanced cancers. The protocol was immunoSEQ multiplex PCR, while the TCRdb copy is restricted to in-frame clones and leaves out a portion. This table has tens of thousands of clones, roughly four fifths appearing once. This material consisted of CD4+ or CD8+ T cells sorted from blood, taken in a trial of the OX40 agonist ivuxolimab. The origin of the receptors is an adult with an advanced solid tumor such as melanoma, head and neck, liver or kidney cancer.

V and J are TRBV5-4 and TRBJ1-1; D might be TRBD1 (6 bases). The V end lost 3 bases, the J end lost 11 bases, and 17 bases lay between the germline ends. There are 13 residues in the CDR3. Germline V gene lookup returns CDR1 SGHNT and CDR2 YYREEE (reference sequence). Written as DNA, the CDR3 is TGTGCCAGCAGCTCGGACAGTATAATGACGGCTTTCTTT. Translation gives CASSSDSIMTAFF. Full variable domain (remainder filled in from reference TRBV5-4 and TRBJ1-1): ETGVTQSPTHLIKTRGQQVTLRCSSQSGHNTVSWYQQALGQGPQFIFQYYREEENGRGNFPPRFSGLQFPNYSSELNVNALELDDSALYLCASSSDSIMTAFFGQGTRLTVV.

The J gene is TRBJ1-4, the V gene TRBV5-1; D is ambiguous. The CDR3 runs to 15 residues. Looked up from germline, CDR1 is SGHRS and CDR2 is YFSETQ. V dropped 5 bases and J dropped 4 bases, with 15 bases sitting between them. The CDR3 DNA sequence: TGCGCCAGCAGAACCTCCCCATTTGATAATGAAAAACTGTTTTTT. Amino acids: CASRTSPFDNEKLFF.

The rearrangement uses TRBV7-2 and TRBJ2-5; D not resolved. Germline V gene lookup returns CDR1 SGHTA and CDR2 FQGNSA. V was shortened by 2 bases and J by 6 bases, with 7 bases between the two germline ends. The CDR3 runs to 12 residues. For the CDR3, the DNA is TGTGCCAGCAGCTTATTACGCAAGACCCAGTACTTC. Protein: CASSLLRKTQYF.

The chain links TRBV25-1 to TRBJ1-1; perhaps TRBD1 as D (5 bases). The germline V and J ends were trimmed by 2 bases and 4 bases, with 8 bases remaining between them. The CDR3 sequence is 13 residues long. Per the germline V gene, CDR1 is MGHDK and CDR2 is SYGVNS. Here the CDR3 DNA reads TGTGCCAGCAGTGAAATCGGGGGCACTGAAGCTTTCTTT. It yields the protein CASSEIGGTEAFF.